The clone carrying this TCR beta chain has more than one count but fewer than ten. What it binds is unknown. One end of the junction fails to match germline, which may point to a read error. This record belongs to a study of neoadjuvant anti-PD-1 for oral cavity cancer. Study-level background: Patients without progression got a fourth dose around day 43. Study conclusions and caveats: Greater tumor shrinkage accompanied bigger post-treatment sizes of preexisting clones. Each response group had just a few patients in TCR analyses.

The CDR3 has 15 residues. Germline values: CDR1 SEHNR, CDR2 FQNEAQ (reference sequence). Most tumor samples had approximately 5 ug input DNA in two replicates. Profiling relied on immunoSEQ multiplex PCR, and the TCRdb table lists in-frame clones only, not all of them. The table has some 22,000 clones, about 26% seen once; the top ten hold 16%. This sample's time point: after neoadjuvant nivolumab, at surgical resection. This rearrangement joins TRBV7-9 to TRBJ1-6; D remains ambiguous. The clonotype originates from a person aged 40 to 85 with oral cavity squamous cell carcinoma. The material was tumor tissue, obtained after nivolumab (anti-PD-1) treatment. The CDR3 sequence: CASSIAGGANSPLHF. The CDR3 nucleotides are TGTGCCAGCAGCATAGCGGGCGGTGCTAATTCACCCCTCCACTTT.